Shown below are 24 T cell receptor beta chains from a single sample sequenced in a study of shared clonotypes between healthy human individuals. Positive CCR7 selection of CD45RO-negative cells yielded the naive CD8 cells, and terminally differentiated effector memory CD45RA+ cells were excluded. Data came from immunoSEQ multiplex PCR; TCRdb stores just in-frame clones and leaves some out. The sample records around 700,000 clones, roughly 94% being singletons. Sequenced sample: naive CD8+ T cells sorted from blood. All receptors come from a man aged 25-45 years in good health.

J is TRBJ1-4 and V is TRBV27; TRBD1 aligns across 7 bases. The CDR3 extends over 15 amino acids. Trimming took 0 bases from V and 2 from J; bases not matched to a gene: 0. Germline V gives CDR1 MNHEY, CDR2 SMNVEV (reference sequence). The CDR3: CASSLSGGTNEKLFF. In DNA form, the CDR3 reads TGTGCCAGCAGTTTATCAGGGGGCACTAATGAAAAACTGTTTTTT.

The genes are TRBV27 and TRBJ1-2, with D possibly TRBD1 on 5 matching bases. V dropped 8 bases and J dropped 6 bases, with 22 bases sitting between them. This CDR3 spans 15 amino acids. The germline V gene encodes CDR1 MNHEY and CDR2 SMNVEV (reference sequence). The CDR3 nucleotides read TGTGCCAGCGCTGGTACGAGACGGGACCTCGATGGCTACACCTTC. Its translation is CASAGTRRDLDGYTF.

The V gene is TRBV4-1, the J gene TRBJ2-1; D is ambiguous. V was shortened by 1 base and J by 7 bases, with 8 bases between the two germline ends. CDR1 is MGHRA, CDR2 YSYEKL, per germline. The CDR3 sequence is 13 residues long. CDR3 in amino acids: CASSQALMNEQFF. The CDR3 DNA follows: TGCGCCAGCAGCCAAGCGTTGATGAATGAGCAGTTCTTC.

The sample holds one count of this clone. The chain combines TRBV29-1 with TRBJ2-1; TRBD2 might be the D (5 bases). Between the trimmed V and J ends, which lost 0 bases and 5 bases, there was a span of 8 bases. The germline gives CDR1 SQVTM, CDR2 ANQGSEA. The CDR3 consists of 13 residues. The CDR3 DNA reads as TGCAGCGTTGAAGATCGGCGGGACAATGAGCAGTTCTTC. Protein product: CSVEDRRDNEQFF.

For this clone: In the same sample, other DNA sequences code for this CDR3. The chain is built from TRBV19 and TRBJ2-2; D remains ambiguous. Trimming pared 3 bases from V and 5 bases from J, leaving 1 base between. Germline CDR1 LNHDA, CDR2 SQIVND (reference sequence). The CDR3 extends over 11 amino acids. The CDR3 DNA reads TGTGCCAGTAGTATTACCGGGGAGCTGTTTTTT. This encodes CASSITGELFF.

The J gene is TRBJ2-1, the V gene TRBV9; 12 bases line up with TRBD2. Germline loops: CDR1 SGDLS, CDR2 YYNGEE. The CDR3 has 17 amino acids. V was pared by 3 bases and J by 6 bases, with 10 bases of the junction left unmatched. The CDR3 bases are TGTGCCAGCAGCGGACGACTAGCGGGAGCAATTGGCAATGAGCAGTTCTTC. Amino acid sequence: CASSGRLAGAIGNEQFF.

The genes are TRBV9 and TRBJ2-5; 15 nucleotides agree with TRBD2. This CDR3 has 20 residues. The trim removed 4 bases at V and 5 bases at J, leaving 18 bases unmatched. Per germline, CDR1 SGDLS and CDR2 YYNGEE. The CDR3 DNA follows: TGTGCCAGCAGCCCTGAGCCGGGACTAGCGGGAGGTCCAGAGTCGGAGACCCAGTACTTC. Translated, it gives CASSPEPGLAGGPESETQYF. Combining the CDR3 with reference TRBV9 and TRBJ2-5 gives the whole variable domain DSGVTQTPKHLITATGQRVTLRCSPRSGDLSVYWYQQSLDQGLQFLIQYYNGEERAKGNILERFSAQQFPDLHSELNLSSLELGDSALYFCASSPEPGLAGGPESETQYFGPGTRLLVL.

This sequence joins TRBV21-1 and TRBJ1-1. TRBV21-1 is classified as a pseudogene. The CDR3 runs to 14 residues. The CDR3 sequence: CASSPRGEGTEAFF. Here the CDR3 DNA reads TGTGCCAGCAGCCCAAGGGGGGAGGGTACTGAAGCTTTCTTT.

V and J are TRBV5-1 and TRBJ2-1; D is perhaps TRBD2 (6 bases). The length of the CDR3 is 15 residues. V was pared by 5 bases and J by 5 bases, with 17 bases between. Per the germline V gene, CDR1 is SGHRS and CDR2 is YFSETQ. This chain's CDR3 is CASRIDLAKNNEQFF. In DNA, the CDR3 is TGCGCCAGCAGGATAGATCTAGCGAAGAACAATGAGCAGTTCTTC.

The V call is TRBV7-9, the J call TRBJ2-1; D ambiguous. The germline V gene encodes CDR1 SEHNR and CDR2 FQNEAQ (reference sequence). Trimming removed 7 bases at V and 0 bases at J, with 16 bases between. CDR3 size: 16 residues. The CDR3 spells CASISTAISSYNEQFF. The CDR3 DNA follows: TGTGCCAGCATCTCTACAGCAATAAGCTCCTACAATGAGCAGTTCTTC. Full variable domain (remainder filled in from reference TRBV7-9 and TRBJ2-1): DTGVSQNPRHKITKRGQNVTFRCDPISEHNRLYWYRQTLGQGPEFLTYFQNEAQLEKSRLLSDRFSAERPKGSFSTLEIQRTEQGDSAMYLCASISTAISSYNEQFFGPGTRLTVL.

This chain links TRBV5-1 with TRBJ2-1; TRBD2 matches 13 bases. After removal of 1 base from V and 1 base from J, the junction contained 8 bases not matched to a gene. The CDR3 spans 19 residues. CDR1 and CDR2 from the germline V gene are SGHRS and YFSETQ. The CDR3 nucleotides are TGCGCCAGCAGCTTGATCGGACTAGCGGGAGTTGGGTCCTACAATGAGCAGTTCTTC. Translation: CASSLIGLAGVGSYNEQFF.

The chain employs TRBV9 and TRBJ2-7, with 7 nucleotides matching TRBD1. Germline V lookup: CDR1 SGDLS, CDR2 YYNGEE. With 4 bases clipped from V and 2 bases from J, the junction kept 3 bases outside the gene matches. The length of the CDR3 is 13 residues. The CDR3 DNA sequence: TGTGCCAGCAGCACCGGGACAGCCTACGAGCAGTACTTC. It translates to CASSTGTAYEQYF.

V is TRBV29-1 and J is TRBJ1-1; a possible D gene is TRBD1 (6 bases). Germline CDR1 and CDR2: SQVTM and ANQGSEA. The CDR3 is 13 residues long. Trimming took off 3 bases at V and 6 bases at J, with 14 bases between the two ends. CDR3 amino acids: CSVEQEDSPEAFF. CDR3 nucleotide sequence: TGCAGCGTTGAGCAAGAGGACAGCCCTGAAGCTTTCTTT.

The CDR3 nucleotides are TGTGCCAGCAGCTTTCCTAGCGTGTCGGGAGGGCGGACTTTAGAGACCCAGTACTTC. This gives the protein CASSFPSVSGGRTLETQYF. V gene TRBV12-1 combines with J gene TRBJ2-5; the D call in the table, TRBD2, was not verified against the DNA. TRBV12-1 is a documented pseudogene. This CDR3 has 19 residues.

V and J are TRBV4-1 and TRBJ1-5; no definite D call. This CDR3 has 16 residues. The V end was cut by 5 bases, the J end by 3 bases, with 17 bases between. The germline V gene encodes CDR1 MGHRA and CDR2 YSYEKL. As DNA, the CDR3 is TGCGCCAGCAGCGTAGGCCCCCGGGCAGTCAATCAGCCCCAGCATTTT. Protein: CASSVGPRAVNQPQHF.

This chain joins TRBV5-3 and TRBJ2-3, with 8 bases matching TRBD1. Being an ORF, TRBV5-3 has a function that is uncertain. CDR3 length: 16 amino acids. V dropped 8 bases and J dropped 0; count of bases not matched to a gene: 11. This CDR3 reads CASPGQDRPSTDTQYF. The CDR3 DNA reads TGTGCCAGCCCGGGACAGGACCGACCTAGCACAGATACGCAGTATTTT.

The V gene is TRBV2, the J gene TRBJ2-7; 9 bases align to TRBD1. The CDR3 consists of 15 residues. V dropped 7 bases and J dropped 1; count of bases not matched to a gene: 8. CDR1 is SNHLY, CDR2 FYNNEI, per germline. The CDR3 DNA follows: TGTGCCAGCAATGGCCCAGGACAGGGGTCCTACGAGCAGTACTTC. Its protein is CASNGPGQGSYEQYF. Supplemented by reference TRBV2 and TRBJ2-7, the full variable domain reads EPEVTQTPSHQVTQMGQEVILRCVPISNHLYFYWYRQILGQKVEFLVSFYNNEISEKSEIFDDQFSVERPDGSNFTLKIRSTKLEDSAMYFCASNGPGQGSYEQYFGPGTRLTVT.

This chain joins TRBV28 and TRBJ1-5; tentatively, D is TRBD1 (6 bases). V shed 5 bases and J shed 0 bases, with 8 bases lying between them. The V gene's germline CDR1 is MDHEN and CDR2 SYDVKM. CDR3 length: 14 amino acids. DNA of the CDR3: TGTGCCAGCAGTAGACAGGCTAGCAATCAGCCCCAGCATTTT. As protein: CASSRQASNQPQHF.

This chain connects TRBV2 to TRBJ2-7; tentatively, D is TRBD2 (5 bases). Trimming removed 7 bases at V and 7 bases at J, with 23 bases between. CDR3 length equals 15 residues. In germline, CDR1 is SNHLY, CDR2 FYNNEI. CDR3 in DNA: TGTGCCAGCACCCACCCTGCGGGTTTATCCACGGAGCAGTACTTC. It yields the protein CASTHPAGLSTEQYF.

V usage is TRBV27 and J usage is TRBJ1-1; 7 bases fit TRBD1. CDR3 length: 14 residues. V lost 6 bases, J lost 1 base, and 5 bases stayed unmatched. Per germline, CDR1 MNHEY and CDR2 SMNVEV (reference sequence). The CDR3: CASRTGQRNTEAFF. Written as DNA, the CDR3 is TGTGCCAGCAGGACGGGACAGAGGAACACTGAAGCTTTCTTT.

The CDR3 coding sequence is TGTGCCAGCAGCGCGTGGGGGGAGACCCAGTACTTC. Protein sequence: CASSAWGETQYF. The chain carries TRBV7-9 and TRBJ2-5; TRBD1 or TRBD2 may be the D gene (5 bases each). CDR1 SEHNR and CDR2 FQNEAQ come from the germline V gene (reference sequence). V lost 5 bases and J 5 bases, leaving 9 bases between the germline ends. The CDR3 sequence is 12 residues long.

A word on this clone: The sample has other DNA sequences that encode this CDR3 too. The chain links TRBV27 to TRBJ1-5; TRBD1 agrees at 9 bases. The V gene's germline CDR1 is MNHEY and CDR2 SMNVEV (reference sequence). V lost 2 bases to trimming and J lost 7 bases; unmatched junction nucleotides: 0. This CDR3 is 13 amino acids long. The CDR3 region is CASSLGQGQPQHF. The DNA for the CDR3 is TGTGCCAGCAGTTTAGGACAGGGGCAGCCCCAGCATTTT.

The chain couples TRBV5-1 to TRBJ2-7; 10 bases are shared with TRBD1. The CDR3 runs to 14 residues. Germline V CDR1 and CDR2: SGHRS, YFSETQ. V dropped 4 bases and J dropped 5; count of bases not matched to a gene: 6. The CDR3 protein is CASSDSGTGDEQYF. The CDR3 DNA is TGCGCCAGCAGCGACTCCGGGACAGGGGACGAGCAGTACTTC.

This clone has just one count. The gene calls are TRBV7-2 and TRBJ2-1; unclear D gene. Germline values: CDR1 SGHTA, CDR2 FQGNSA. Trimming stripped 5 bases from V and 15 bases from J, with 5 bases between. The CDR3 is 8 amino acids. The CDR3 DNA reads as TGTGCCAGCAGCCTGTCGTTCTTC. Amino acids: CASSLSFF.